Reported below is one T cell receptor beta chain. Generated by immunoSEQ multiplex PCR, the TCRdb table keeps only in-frame clones and is missing some. This table holds more than 45,000 clones, about 80% found once. This sample was included in a study of PD-L1 blockade in urothelial cancer. About the research overall: Blood was analyzed 3 weeks (second dose) and 6 weeks after treatment start.

Germline lookup yields CDR1 ENHRY and CDR2 SYGVKD. V was trimmed by 4 bases and J by 3 bases, leaving 9 bases between them. The CDR3 is 14 residues long. The chain has TRBV10-3 and TRBJ2-2, with TRBD2 as a possible D gene (5 bases). Sequencing was performed on PBMCs, taken around atezolizumab (anti-PD-L1) treatment. This receptor was identified in a man in his sixties or seventies with urothelial cancer. CDR3 residues: CAISAQDYTGELFF. The CDR3, as DNA: TGTGCCATCAGTGCTCAGGACTACACCGGGGAGCTGTTTTTT.